These T cell receptor beta chains were read from a single sample in a study of cytomegalovirus exposure and HLA in healthy donors. The protocol was immunoSEQ multiplex PCR, while the TCRdb copy is restricted to in-frame clones and leaves out a portion. The data contain about 160,000 clones, approximately 80% of them singletons. The material sequenced was PBMCs. The receptors stem from a woman in her thirties or forties in good health and CMV-seropositive. The CDR3 runs from the conserved cysteine through the conserved F or W. A D gene is named only where the DNA matches it firmly. Size is omitted from some rows. Given values are once, few, many or a class for expanded clones.

TRBJ2-7 | - | TRBV5-1 | - | CASSTGLSSYEQYF | TGCGCCAGCAGTACAGGGCTAAGCTCCTACGAGCAGTACTTC
TRBJ2-2 | - | TRBV14 | TRBD2 | CASSTRLAGGTGELFF | TGTGCCAGCAGCACCCGACTAGCGGGAGGAACCGGGGAGCTGTTTTTT
TRBJ1-1 | - | TRBV5-1 | - | CASSLLRVGVNTEAFF | TGCGCCAGCAGCTTACTCAGGGTTGGGGTGAACACTGAAGCTTTCTTT
TRBJ1-3 | - | TRBV7-9 | - | CASSLGTTGNTIYF | TGTGCCAGCAGCTTAGGGACAACTGGAAACACCATATATTTT
TRBJ2-3 | - | TRBV2 | - | CASSEARTGTDTQYF | TGTGCCAGCAGTGAAGCGCGGACAGGCACAGATACGCAGTATTTT
TRBJ2-7 | - | TRBV6-6 | TRBD1 | CASTLAGTGSEQYF | TGTGCCAGCACCCTAGCCGGGACAGGGAGCGAGCAGTACTTC
TRBJ1-2 | - | TRBV4-3 | - | CASSQDNTNYGYTF | TGCGCCAGCAGCCAAGATAACACTAACTATGGCTACACCTTC
TRBJ2-3 | - | TRBV6-1 | - | CASSPSVGDTDTQYF | TGTGCCAGCAGCCCCAGTGTGGGCGACACAGATACGCAGTATTTT
TRBJ2-1 | - | TRBV6-5 | TRBD2 | CASSYGLAGGSNEQFF | TGTGCCAGCAGTTACGGTCTTGCGGGGGGAAGCAATGAGCAGTTCTTC
TRBJ1-1 | - | TRBV7-9 | - | CSSSLAGTGMAFF | TGTTCCAGCAGCTTAGCGGGCACAGGGATGGCTTTCTTT
TRBJ1-4 | once | TRBV12-5 | TRBD1 | CASGSRQGRNEKLFF | TGTGCTAGTGGTTCGAGACAGGGCCGTAATGAAAAACTGTTTTTT
TRBJ2-7 | - | TRBV18 | - | CASSYQGNYEQCF | TGTGCCAGTTCATATCAAGGTAACTACGAGCAGTGCTTC
TRBJ2-1 | - | TRBV5-6 | - | CASSPGRPVKYNEQFF | TGTGCCAGCTCCCCAGGCCGACCCGTAAAGTACAATGAGCAGTTCTTC
TRBJ2-3 | - | TRBV2 | TRBD2 | CASSEGGGAPVTYF | TGTGCCAGCAGTGAAGGGGGAGGGGCGCCCGTAACGTATTTT
TRBJ2-1 | few | TRBV6-1 | - | CASREPHLAGEQFF | TGTGCCAGCAGGGAACCCCACCTAGCCGGTGAGCAGTTCTTC
TRBJ2-6 | - | TRBV2 | TRBD1 | CASSGTGSISGANVLTF | TGTGCCAGCAGCGGGACAGGGAGTATCTCTGGGGCCAACGTCCTGACTTTC
TRBJ1-1 | few | TRBV6-5 | - | CASSYPQGPEAFF | TGTGCCAGCAGTTACCCACAGGGCCCTGAAGCTTTCTTT
TRBJ2-1 | - | TRBV9 | TRBD2 | CASSVAGGSYNEQFF | TGTGCCAGCAGCGTAGCGGGGGGGTCCTACAATGAGCAGTTCTTC
TRBJ2-3 | - | TRBV18 | - | CASSSQTTRTDTQYF | TGTGCCAGCTCATCGCAGACAACTCGCACAGATACGCAGTATTTT
TRBJ2-1 | - | TRBV7-9 | TRBD1 | CASSLEDRGHRKFF | TGTGCCAGCAGCTTAGAGGACAGGGGACACAGGAAGTTCTTC
TRBJ2-7 | - | TRBV19 | TRBD1 | CASSIGTGGYEQYF | TGTGCCAGTAGTATAGGGACAGGGGGCTACGAGCAGTACTTC
TRBJ2-3 | - | TRBV4-2 | TRBD1 | CASSEPGQGTDTQYF | TGTGCCAGCAGCGAACCGGGACAGGGCACAGATACGCAGTATTTT
TRBJ2-3 | - | TRBV7-2 | TRBD2 | CASSLRRAGGFPSTDTQYF | TGTGCCAGCAGCTTACGGCGTGCGGGAGGGTTCCCTAGCACAGATACGCAGTATTTT
TRBJ1-2 | - | TRBV4-3 | - | CASSQDQGAPNYGYTF | TGCGCCAGCAGCCAAGATCAAGGGGCGCCGAACTATGGCTACACCTTC
TRBJ1-1 | once | TRBV30 | - | CAWRVLGGQVTEAFF | TGTGCCTGGAGGGTCCTAGGAGGGCAGGTGACTGAAGCTTTCTTT
TRBJ2-7 | - | TRBV7-9 | TRBD1 | CASSLAGTGNREQYF | TGTGCCAGCAGCTTAGCGGGGACAGGGAATCGCGAGCAGTACTTC
TRBJ1-4 | few | TRBV18 | TRBD1 | CASSPQDRGGGEKLFF | TGTGCCAGCTCACCCCAAGACAGGGGCGGAGGAGAAAAACTGTTTTTT
TRBJ2-7 | - | TRBV11-3 | TRBD2 | CASSGGSEQYF | TGTGCCAGCAGCGGCGGGAGCGAGCAGTACTTC
TRBJ1-1 | few | TRBV18 | - | CASSLGLNTEAFF | TGTGCCAGCTCACTCGGTCTGAACACTGAAGCTTTCTTT
TRBJ2-7 | - | TRBV12-5 | TRBD2 | CAGGLSGGYEQYF | TGTGCTGGTGGATTAAGCGGGGGATACGAGCAGTACTTC
TRBJ1-3 | few | TRBV30 | TRBD1 | CAWGQGTSGNTIYF | TGTGCCTGGGGACAGGGAACCTCTGGAAACACCATATATTTT
TRBJ2-7 | few | TRBV18 | TRBD1 | CASSQAGTGVYEQYF | TGTGCCAGCTCACAAGCCGGGACAGGGGTATACGAGCAGTACTTC
TRBJ1-1 | - | TRBV7-2 | - | CASSLEVGAYTEAFF | TGTGCCAGCAGCTTAGAGGTGGGGGCGTACACTGAAGCTTTCTTT
TRBJ2-1 | few | TRBV7-9 | TRBD1 | CSSSLGTGLTGNEQFF | TGTTCCAGCAGCTTGGGGACAGGCCTCACGGGAAATGAGCAGTTCTTC
TRBJ1-4 | - | TRBV6-4 | - | CARTYRENPHEKLFF | TGTGCCAGGACTTACAGGGAGAATCCGCATGAAAAACTGTTTTTT
TRBJ1-4 | - | TRBV6-1 | - | CASNPDTTTNEKLFF | TGTGCCAGCAACCCCGACACAACAACTAATGAAAAACTGTTTTTT
TRBJ1-5 | - | TRBV5-6 | - | CASSILNQPQHF | TGTGCCAGCAGCATCTTAAATCAGCCCCAGCATTTT
TRBJ2-5 | - | TRBV28 | TRBD2 | CASSRGDLGFRDAQYF | TGTGCCAGCAGTCGGGGGGACCTTGGCTTCCGAGACGCCCAGTACTTC
TRBJ2-1 | once | TRBV5-6 | TRBD2 | CASSLRLAAMYNEQFF | TGTGCCAGCAGCTTGAGGCTAGCGGCTATGTACAATGAGCAGTTCTTC
TRBJ2-7 | - | TRBV28 | TRBD1 | CASSLGRGLGEQYF | TGTGCCAGCAGTTTGGGAAGGGGGCTCGGCGAGCAGTACTTC
TRBJ2-3 | - | TRBV7-2 | - | CASKLLTVSTDTQYF | TGTGCCAGCAAATTGCTAACGGTCAGCACAGATACGCAGTATTTT